One sample yielded the 8 T cell receptor beta chains listed below, sequenced in a study of shared clonotypes between healthy human individuals. Clones were sequenced by immunoSEQ multiplex PCR, and TCRdb holds only the in-frame ones, with some missing. The sample records around 2.5 million clones, roughly 93% being singletons. Sequenced sample: naive CD4+ T cells from PBMCs. As for subset: CD45RA+ positively selected. The origin of the receptors is a man aged 18 to 29 in good health. Some clones in this sample may be carry-over from other donors' samples.

The genes are TRBV28 and TRBJ2-6, with D uncertain. Germline CDR1 is MDHEN and CDR2 is SYDVKM. The CDR3 spans 12 residues. V lost 8 bases and J lost 1, with 3 bases in between. For the CDR3, the DNA is TGTGCCAGCGTTTCTGGGGCCAACGTCCTGACTTTC. This encodes CASVSGANVLTF.

The chain has TRBV5-6 and TRBJ1-2, with 9 positions matching TRBD1. CDR1 is SGHDT, CDR2 YYEEEE, per germline. J lost 12 bases, V lost 0 bases, and 6 bases had no gene match. This CDR3 region has 13 residues. CDR3 in DNA: TGTGCCAGCAGCTTGGGGGACAGGGTGGGAGACACCTTC. It translates to CASSLGDRVGDTF.

The gene calls are TRBV6-4 and TRBJ1-1, with D hard to call. The CDR3 is made up of 13 amino acids. Trimming removed 5 bases at V and 0 bases at J, with 7 bases between. Germline V lookup: CDR1 MRHNA, CDR2 SNTAGT. CDR3 nucleotides: TGTGCCAGCAGTCCGACCGTGAACACTGAAGCTTTCTTT. Its translation is CASSPTVNTEAFF.

This chain joins TRBV9 and TRBJ1-1; no definite D call. The CDR3 runs 16 residues. V lost 0 bases, J lost 2 bases, and 14 bases lay in between. Germline loops: CDR1 SGDLS, CDR2 YYNGEE. The CDR3 region has the DNA TGTGCCAGCAGCGTAGACGGTGGGTATATTAACACTGAAGCTTTCTTT. Its translation is CASSVDGGYINTEAFF.

V and J are TRBV7-2 and TRBJ2-7; 8 positions match TRBD2. Per germline, CDR1 SGHTA and CDR2 FQGNSA. CDR3 length: 16 residues. J lost 3 bases, V lost 5 bases, and 12 bases had no gene match. CDR3: CASSPTGGDLGYEQYF. CDR3 nucleotides: TGTGCCAGCAGCCCGACGGGAGGGGACCTCGGCTACGAGCAGTACTTC.

This chain links TRBV6-5 with TRBJ2-1, with D unresolved. CDR3 size: 14 residues. Germline loops: CDR1 MNHEY, CDR2 SVGAGI. Trimming stripped 3 bases from V and 8 bases from J, with 14 bases between. CDR3 in DNA: TGTGCCAGCAGTTATGACACCTCTAGGGATGAGCAGTTCTTC. Translated, it gives CASSYDTSRDEQFF.

Comments on this clone: Other DNA sequences within the sample encode an identical CDR3. This chain uses TRBV18 with TRBJ2-7; no definite D call. Germline-derived CDR1 and CDR2 are KGHSH and LQKENI. Trimming took off 0 bases at V and 3 bases at J, with 6 bases between the two ends. The CDR3 is made up of 13 amino acids. The CDR3 region has the DNA TGTGCCAGCTCACCACCGTCAGTCTACGAGCAGTACTTC. This translates into CASSPPSVYEQYF.

The chain carries TRBV9 and TRBJ2-1; 7 bases fit TRBD2. V lost 0 bases and J lost 8; bases outside the gene matches: 8. Per germline, CDR1 SGDLS and CDR2 YYNGEE. This CDR3 is built from 15 residues. Here the CDR3 DNA reads TGTGCCAGCAGCGTAGGAGGGACTATGGGCGATGAGCAGTTCTTC. Protein product: CASSVGGTMGDEQFF.